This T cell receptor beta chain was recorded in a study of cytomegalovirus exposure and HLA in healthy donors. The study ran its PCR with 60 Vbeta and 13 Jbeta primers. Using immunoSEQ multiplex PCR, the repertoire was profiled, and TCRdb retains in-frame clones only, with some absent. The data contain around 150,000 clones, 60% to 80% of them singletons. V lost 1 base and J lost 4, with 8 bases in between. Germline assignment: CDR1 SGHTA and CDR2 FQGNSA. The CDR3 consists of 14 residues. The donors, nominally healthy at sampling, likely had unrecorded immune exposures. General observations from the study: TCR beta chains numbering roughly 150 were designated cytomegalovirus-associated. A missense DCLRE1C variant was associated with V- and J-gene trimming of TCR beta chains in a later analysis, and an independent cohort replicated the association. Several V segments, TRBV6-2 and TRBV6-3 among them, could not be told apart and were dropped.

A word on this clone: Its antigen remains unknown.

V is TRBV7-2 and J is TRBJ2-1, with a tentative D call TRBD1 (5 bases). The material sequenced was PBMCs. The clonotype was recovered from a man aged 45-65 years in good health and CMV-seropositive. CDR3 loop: CASSLDRRYNEQFF. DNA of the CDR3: TGTGCCAGCAGCTTAGACAGGAGATACAATGAGCAGTTCTTC.